This TCR beta chain was retrieved from a study of neurological immune-mediated disorders. 5'RACE with 10-nucleotide random UMIs produced the cDNA. TCRdb processed the 5' RACE reads anew with MiXCR; each CDR3 protein has one entry. The sample holds under 85,000 distinct CDR3 sequences; around 10% are singletons and the top ten take about 1.7%. This clonotype was seen ten or more times. Healthy controls comprised blood bank volunteers in Maryland, USA. The ends lost 5 bases at V and 5 bases at J; junction bases unmatched: 22. This CDR3 region has 19 residues. Germline CDR1 is SGHVS and CDR2 is FNYEAQ. This chain uses TRBV7-6 with TRBJ1-1; TRBD1 aligns across 8 bases. This TCR was recovered from a man aged 35 to 55 in good health. Sequenced: PBMCs. As DNA, the CDR3 is TGTGCCAGCAGCCAACGGTTACGACAGGGGATTAGAAGAGATACTGAAGCTTTCTTT. Translated, it gives CASSQRLRQGIRRDTEAFF. The complete variable domain, with remaining parts taken from reference TRBV7-6 and TRBJ1-1, reads GAGVSQSPRYKVTKRGQDVALRCDPISGHVSLYWYRQALGQGPEFLTYFNYEAQQDKSGLPNDRFSAERPEGSISTLTIQRTEQRDSAMYRCASSQRLRQGIRRDTEAFFGQGTRLTVV.